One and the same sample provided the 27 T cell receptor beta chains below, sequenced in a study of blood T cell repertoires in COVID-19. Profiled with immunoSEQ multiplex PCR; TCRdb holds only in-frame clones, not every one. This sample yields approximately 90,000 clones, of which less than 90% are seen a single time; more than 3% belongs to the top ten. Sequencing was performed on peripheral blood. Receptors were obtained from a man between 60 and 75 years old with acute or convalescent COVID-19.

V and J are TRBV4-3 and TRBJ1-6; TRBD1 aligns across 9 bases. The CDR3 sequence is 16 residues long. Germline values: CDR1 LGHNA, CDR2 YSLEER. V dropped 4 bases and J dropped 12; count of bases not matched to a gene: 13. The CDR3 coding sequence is TGCGCCAGCAGCCTTACCAGGACGGGACAGGGCCTACCCCTCCACTTT. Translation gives CASSLTRTGQGLPLHF.

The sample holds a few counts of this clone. CDR3 nucleotide sequence: TGTGCCAGCAGCCCTTACGGCGGGGAGCTGTTTTTT. This encodes CASSPYGGELFF. The V and J genes are TRBV11-2 and TRBJ2-2, with no clear D. This CDR3 contains 12 residues. The germline gives CDR1 SGHAT, CDR2 FQNNGV. V lost 5 bases, J lost 7 bases, and 8 bases lay in between. Looking up the rest from reference TRBV11-2 and TRBJ2-2 gives the full variable domain: EAGVAQSPRYKIIEKRQSVAFWCNPISGHATLYWYQQILGQGPKLLIQFQNNGVVDDSQLPKDRFSAERLKGVDSTLKIQPAKLEDSAVYLCASSPYGGELFFGEGSRLTVL.

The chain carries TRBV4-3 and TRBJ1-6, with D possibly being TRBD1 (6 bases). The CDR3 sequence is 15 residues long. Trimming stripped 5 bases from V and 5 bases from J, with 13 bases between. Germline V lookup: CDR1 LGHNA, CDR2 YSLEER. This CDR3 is CASSLTGPDNSPLHF. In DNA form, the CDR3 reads TGCGCCAGCAGCTTGACAGGCCCTGATAATTCACCCCTCCACTTT.

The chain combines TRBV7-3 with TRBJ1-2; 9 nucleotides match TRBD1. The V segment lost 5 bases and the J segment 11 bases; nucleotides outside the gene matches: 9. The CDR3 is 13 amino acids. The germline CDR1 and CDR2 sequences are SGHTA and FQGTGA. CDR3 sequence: CASSIGTGQRYTF. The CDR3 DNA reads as TGTGCCAGCAGCATCGGGACAGGGCAAAGGTACACCTTC.

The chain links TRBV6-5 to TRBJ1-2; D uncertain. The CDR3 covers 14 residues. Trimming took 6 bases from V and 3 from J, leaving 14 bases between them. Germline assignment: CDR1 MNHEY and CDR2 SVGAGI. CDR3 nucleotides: TGTGCCAGCAGAGACGGCAGCCGGGACTATGGCTACACCTTC. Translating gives CASRDGSRDYGYTF.

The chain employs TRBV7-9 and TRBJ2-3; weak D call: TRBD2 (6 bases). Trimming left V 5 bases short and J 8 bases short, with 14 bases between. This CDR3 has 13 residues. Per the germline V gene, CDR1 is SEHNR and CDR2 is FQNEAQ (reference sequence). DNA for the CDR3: TGTGCCAGCAGCCCGACGACTAGTGGTACGCAGTATTTT. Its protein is CASSPTTSGTQYF.

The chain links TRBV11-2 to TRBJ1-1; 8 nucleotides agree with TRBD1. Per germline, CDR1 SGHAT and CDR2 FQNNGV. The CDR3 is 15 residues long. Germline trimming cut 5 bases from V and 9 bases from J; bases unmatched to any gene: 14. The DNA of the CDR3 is TGTGCCAGCAGCATGGGACAGGCCCTGAACTGGAAAGCTTTCTTT. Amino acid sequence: CASSMGQALNWKAFF. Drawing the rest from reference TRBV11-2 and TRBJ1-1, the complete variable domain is EAGVAQSPRYKIIEKRQSVAFWCNPISGHATLYWYQQILGQGPKLLIQFQNNGVVDDSQLPKDRFSAERLKGVDSTLKIQPAKLEDSAVYLCASSMGQALNWKAFFGQGTRLTVV.

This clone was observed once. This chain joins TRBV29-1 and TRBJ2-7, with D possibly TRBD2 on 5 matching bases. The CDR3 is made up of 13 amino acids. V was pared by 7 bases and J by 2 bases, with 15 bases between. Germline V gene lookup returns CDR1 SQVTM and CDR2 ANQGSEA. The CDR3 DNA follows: TGCAGCGCAAACGGGATATCCCCCTACGAGCAGTACTTC. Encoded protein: CSANGISPYEQYF.

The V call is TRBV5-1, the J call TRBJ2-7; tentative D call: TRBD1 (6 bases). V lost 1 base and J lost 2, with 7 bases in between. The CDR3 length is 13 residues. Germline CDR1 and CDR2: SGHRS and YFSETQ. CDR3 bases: TGCGCCAGCAGCTTGACAGGGACCTACGAGCAGTACTTC. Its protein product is CASSLTGTYEQYF. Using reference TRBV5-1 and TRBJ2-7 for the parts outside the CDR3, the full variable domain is KAGVTQTPRYLIKTRGQQVTLSCSPISGHRSVSWYQQTPGQGLQFLFEYFSETQRNKGNFPGRFSGRQFSNSRSEMNVSTLELGDSALYLCASSLTGTYEQYFGPGTRLTVT.

CDR3 sequence reads: CASSLYPETYEQYF. For the CDR3, the DNA is TGTGCCAGCAGCTTATACCCAGAAACCTACGAGCAGTACTTC. The chain couples TRBV7-6 to TRBJ2-7; D gene ambiguous. The germline V gene encodes CDR1 SGHVS and CDR2 FNYEAQ. V lost 2 bases, J lost 2 bases, and 10 bases lay in between. The CDR3 has 14 amino acids.

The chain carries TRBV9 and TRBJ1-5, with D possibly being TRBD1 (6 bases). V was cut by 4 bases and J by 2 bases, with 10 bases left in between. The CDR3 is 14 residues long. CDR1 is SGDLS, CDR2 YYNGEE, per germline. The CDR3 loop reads CASSRDTRNQPQHF. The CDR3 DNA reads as TGTGCCAGCAGCCGGGACACCCGCAATCAGCCCCAGCATTTT.

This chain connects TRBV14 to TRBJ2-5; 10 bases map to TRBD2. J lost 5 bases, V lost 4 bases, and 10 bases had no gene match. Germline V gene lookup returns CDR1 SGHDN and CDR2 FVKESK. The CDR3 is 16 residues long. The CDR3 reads CASSLRGAGGQETQYF. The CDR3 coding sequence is TGTGCCAGCAGCCTCCGGGGAGCGGGGGGGCAGGAGACCCAGTACTTC.

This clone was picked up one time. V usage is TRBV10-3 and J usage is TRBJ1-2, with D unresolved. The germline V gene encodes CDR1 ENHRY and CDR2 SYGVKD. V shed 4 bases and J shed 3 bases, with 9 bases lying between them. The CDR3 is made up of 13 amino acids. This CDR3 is CAISGTADYGYTF. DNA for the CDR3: TGTGCCATCAGTGGTACAGCCGACTATGGCTACACCTTC.

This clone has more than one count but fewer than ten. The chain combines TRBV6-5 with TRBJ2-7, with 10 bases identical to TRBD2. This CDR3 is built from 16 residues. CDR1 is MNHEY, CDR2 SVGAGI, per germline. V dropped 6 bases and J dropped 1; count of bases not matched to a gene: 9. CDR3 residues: CASRYPSAGGSYEQYF. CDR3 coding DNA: TGTGCCAGCAGATACCCTTCAGCGGGGGGGTCCTACGAGCAGTACTTC.

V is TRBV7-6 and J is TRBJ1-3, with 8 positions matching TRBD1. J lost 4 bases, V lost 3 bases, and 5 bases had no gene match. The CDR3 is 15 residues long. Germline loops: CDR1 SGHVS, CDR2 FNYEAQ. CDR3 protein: CASSFAGGSGNTIYF. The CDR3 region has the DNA TGTGCCAGCAGCTTTGCAGGGGGCTCGGGAAACACCATATATTTT.

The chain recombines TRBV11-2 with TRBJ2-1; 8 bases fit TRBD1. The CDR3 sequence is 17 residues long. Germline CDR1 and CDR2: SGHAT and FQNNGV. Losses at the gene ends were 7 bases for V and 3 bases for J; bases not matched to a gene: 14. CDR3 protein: CASMGRGLRGLYNEQFF. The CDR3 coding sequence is TGTGCCAGCATGGGCAGGGGGCTGCGAGGACTCTACAATGAGCAGTTCTTC.

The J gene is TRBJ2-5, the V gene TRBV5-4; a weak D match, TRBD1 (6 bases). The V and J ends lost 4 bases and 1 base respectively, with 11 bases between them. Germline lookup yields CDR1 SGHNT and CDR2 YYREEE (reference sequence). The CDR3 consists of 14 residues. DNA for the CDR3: TGTGCCAGCAGCCCCGGGACAATCCAAGAGACCCAGTACTTC. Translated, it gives CASSPGTIQETQYF.

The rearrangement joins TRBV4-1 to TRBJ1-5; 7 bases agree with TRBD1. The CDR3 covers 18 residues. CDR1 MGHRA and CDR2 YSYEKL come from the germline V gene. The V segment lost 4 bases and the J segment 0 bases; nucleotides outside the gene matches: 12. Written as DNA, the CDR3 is TGCGCCAGCAGCCCCCCATCCGGGACAGAGTATAGCAATCAGCCCCAGCATTTT. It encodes CASSPPSGTEYSNQPQHF.

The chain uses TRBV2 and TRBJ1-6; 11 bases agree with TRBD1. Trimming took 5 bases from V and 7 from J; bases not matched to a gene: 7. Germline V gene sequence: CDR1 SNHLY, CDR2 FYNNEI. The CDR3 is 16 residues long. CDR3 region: CASSRQGTGGNSPLHF. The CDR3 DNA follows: TGTGCCAGCAGTCGTCAGGGGACAGGGGGAAATTCACCCCTCCACTTT.

The CDR3 sequence: CASSVLQRGTDTQYF. For the CDR3, the DNA is TGTGCCAGCAGCGTTCTCCAGCGCGGCACAGATACGCAGTATTTT. V usage is TRBV9 and J usage is TRBJ2-3; no clear D gene. This CDR3 spans 15 amino acids. Germline V CDR1 and CDR2: SGDLS, YYNGEE. The ends were cut back, 2 bases at V and 1 base at J, with 11 bases in the middle. Full variable domain (remainder filled in from reference TRBV9 and TRBJ2-3): DSGVTQTPKHLITATGQRVTLRCSPRSGDLSVYWYQQSLDQGLQFLIQYYNGEERAKGNILERFSAQQFPDLHSELNLSSLELGDSALYFCASSVLQRGTDTQYFGPGTRLTVL.

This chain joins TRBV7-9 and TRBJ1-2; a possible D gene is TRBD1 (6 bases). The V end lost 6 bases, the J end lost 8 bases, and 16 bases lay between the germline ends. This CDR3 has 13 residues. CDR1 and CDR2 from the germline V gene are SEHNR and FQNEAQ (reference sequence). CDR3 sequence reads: CASRDQGLDGYTF. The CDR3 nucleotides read TGTGCCAGCAGGGACCAGGGGTTGGACGGCTACACCTTC.

The CDR3 nucleotides are TGCAGTGCTAGAGCCGGTCAGCCCCAGCATTTT. The encoded protein is CSARAGQPQHF. V usage is TRBV20-1 and J usage is TRBJ1-5; D is unclear. V shed 1 base and J shed 6 bases, with 4 bases lying between them. The CDR3 contains 11 residues. Germline V lookup: CDR1 DFQATT, CDR2 SNEGSKA (reference sequence).

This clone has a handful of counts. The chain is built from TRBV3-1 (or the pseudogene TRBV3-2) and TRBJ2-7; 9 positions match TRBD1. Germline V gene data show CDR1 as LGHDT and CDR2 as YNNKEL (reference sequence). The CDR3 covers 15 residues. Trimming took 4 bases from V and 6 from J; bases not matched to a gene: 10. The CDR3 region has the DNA TGTGCCAGCAGCCGCCCCCTGGGACAGGGAGGCGAGCAGTACTTC. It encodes CASSRPLGQGGEQYF.

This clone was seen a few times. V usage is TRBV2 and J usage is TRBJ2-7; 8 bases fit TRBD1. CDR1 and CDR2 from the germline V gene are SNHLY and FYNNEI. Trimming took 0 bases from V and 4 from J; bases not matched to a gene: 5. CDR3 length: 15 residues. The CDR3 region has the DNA TGTGCCAGCAGTGAAGCGTGGACAGGGAGGTACGAGCAGTACTTC. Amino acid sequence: CASSEAWTGRYEQYF.

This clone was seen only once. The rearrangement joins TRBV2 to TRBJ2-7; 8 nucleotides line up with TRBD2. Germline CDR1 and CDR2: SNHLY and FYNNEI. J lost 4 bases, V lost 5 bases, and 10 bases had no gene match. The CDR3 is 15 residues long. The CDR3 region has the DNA TGTGCCAGCAGTCCACAAAGCGGGAGCCTTTACGAGCAGTACTTC. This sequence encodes CASSPQSGSLYEQYF.

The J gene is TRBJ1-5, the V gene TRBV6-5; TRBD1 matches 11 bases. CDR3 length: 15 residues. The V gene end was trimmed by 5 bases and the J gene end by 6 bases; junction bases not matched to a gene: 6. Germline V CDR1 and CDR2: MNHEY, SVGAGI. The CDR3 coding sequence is TGTGCCAGCAGTCGAACCGGGACAGGGGGTCAGCCCCAGCATTTT. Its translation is CASSRTGTGGQPQHF.

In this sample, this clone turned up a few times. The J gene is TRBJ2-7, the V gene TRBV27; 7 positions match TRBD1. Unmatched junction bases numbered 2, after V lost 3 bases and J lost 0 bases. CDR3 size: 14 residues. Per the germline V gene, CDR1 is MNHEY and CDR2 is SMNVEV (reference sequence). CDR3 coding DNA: TGTGCCAGCAGTTTCCGGGACAGCTCCTACGAGCAGTACTTC. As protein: CASSFRDSSYEQYF.